Each of the 15 T cell receptor beta chains below was sequenced from the same sample in a study of T cell repertoires in cytomegalovirus infection. Their target antigens are unknown. TCRdb processed the reads anew with MiXCR; each CDR3 protein has one entry. The sample gives some 940,000 distinct CDR3 sequences, 30% to 40% of which show up once; around 15% is in the top ten. Source: cultured CD8+ T cells from PBMCs, taken from culture after CMV antigen stimulation. All receptors derive from a human donor in good health (CMV status not recorded). Some clones in this sample may be carry-over from other donors' samples.

This clonotype was detected only once. This chain joins TRBV29-1 and TRBJ2-2; no definite D call. Per germline, CDR1 SQVTM and CDR2 ANQGSEA. V dropped 3 bases and J dropped 3 bases, with 11 bases sitting between them. The CDR3 totals 14 residues. DNA for the CDR3: TGCAGCGTTGACCCAGCTGGTCACACCGGGGAGCTGTTTTTT. Translated: CSVDPAGHTGELFF.

This clonotype was recorded once. The junction does not match germline at one end; this may be a read error. This chain joins TRBV27 and TRBJ2-4; 9 bases are shared with TRBD2. The germline gives CDR1 MNHEY, CDR2 SMNVEV (reference sequence). The CDR3 extends over 15 amino acids. CDR3 sequence (DNA): TGTGCCAGCAGTTCCCTTAGCGGGGGCGAAAACATTCGGTACTTC. It specifies CASSSLSGGENIRYF.

This clonotype has only a few counts. The chain carries TRBV6-2 or TRBV6-3 and TRBJ2-1, with no clear D. The CDR3 totals 12 residues. Trimming stripped 2 bases from V and 9 bases from J, with 8 bases between. Germline lookup yields CDR1 MNHEY and CDR2 SVGEGT. The CDR3 bases are TGTGCCAGCAGTTACCAGCTTCGTGAGCAGTTCTTC. Translation: CASSYQLREQFF.

This clonotype has more than one count but fewer than ten. The chain is built from TRBV10-3 and TRBJ1-6; no definite D call. Germline lookup yields CDR1 ENHRY and CDR2 SYGVKD. The ends were cut back, 2 bases at V and 8 bases at J, with 4 bases in the middle. The CDR3 runs 12 residues. The CDR3 protein is CAISEPDSPLHF. For the CDR3, the DNA is TGTGCCATCAGTGAGCCCGATTCACCCCTCCACTTT.

This clonotype was detected only a few times. The chain links TRBV12-3 or TRBV12-4 to TRBJ2-7; D might be TRBD2 (6 bases). Trimming removed 1 base from V and 3 bases from J, with 10 bases in between. The CDR3 runs to 14 residues. CDR3: CASSLEGTHYEQYF. The CDR3 DNA reads TGTGCCAGCAGTTTAGAGGGGACTCACTACGAGCAGTACTTC.

V is TRBV4-1 and J is TRBJ2-3; TRBD2 matches 8 bases. Germline-derived CDR1 and CDR2 are MGHRA and YSYEKL. The junction had 4 bases not matched to a gene; V was cut back by 4 bases and J by 1 base. This CDR3 is built from 15 residues. The CDR3 sequence is CASSPEAGGTDTQYF. Written as DNA, the CDR3 is TGCGCCAGCAGCCCGGAAGCGGGGGGCACAGATACGCAGTATTTT.

The rearrangement uses TRBV7-6 and TRBJ2-2; D might be TRBD1 (6 bases). This CDR3 is 16 amino acids long. Deletions cut 2 bases from V and 4 bases from J, with 14 bases between. Germline loops: CDR1 SGHVS, CDR2 FNYEAQ. Written as DNA, the CDR3 is TGTGCCAGCAGCTTATCAGGGACAAGTCGCACCGGGGAGCTGTTTTTT. Its protein product is CASSLSGTSRTGELFF.

This clonotype has just a few counts. The genes are TRBV19 and TRBJ2-3; no firm D call. The CDR3 loop spans 14 amino acids. The V gene lost 3 bases and the J gene lost 3 bases, with 10 bases spanning the gap. CDR1 is LNHDA and CDR2 is SQIVND in the germline V gene (reference sequence). In DNA, the CDR3 is TGTGCCAGTAGTATTGGATGGGGAACAGATACGCAGTATTTT. Its translation is CASSIGWGTDTQYF.

The chain joins TRBV7-2 to TRBJ2-6; possible D gene TRBD1, 6 bases. Germline V CDR1 and CDR2: SGHTA, FQGNSA. CDR3 size: 14 residues. V shed 5 bases and J shed 5 bases, with 10 bases lying between them. The CDR3 protein is CASSLTGWANVLTF. DNA of the CDR3: TGTGCCAGCAGCCTTACAGGGTGGGCCAACGTCCTGACTTTC.

This chain links TRBV7-4 with TRBJ1-1; D is perhaps TRBD1 (5 bases). There are 13 residues in the CDR3. V shed 3 bases and J shed 6 bases, with 11 bases lying between them. Germline CDR1 and CDR2: SGHVT and SQSDAQ. The DNA for the CDR3 is TGTGCCAGCAGCTTGGGGGGGGTTCCTGAAGCTTTCTTT. This translates into CASSLGGVPEAFF. Variable domain in full (rest from reference TRBV7-4 and TRBJ1-1): GAGVSQSPRYKVAKRGRDVALRCDSISGHVTLYWYRQTLGQGSEVLTYSQSDAQRDKSGRPSGRFSAERPERSVSTLKIQRTEQGDSAVYLCASSLGGVPEAFFGQGTRLTVV.

This clonotype was counted a few times. V and J are TRBV7-9 and TRBJ2-5; unclear D gene. Germline assignment: CDR1 SEHNR and CDR2 FQNEAQ (reference sequence). Trimming removed 5 bases from V and 2 bases from J, with 15 bases in between. The CDR3 totals 15 residues. The CDR3 DNA sequence: TGTGCCAGCAGCCATTTCAGTGGACGTCAAGAGACCCAGTACTTC. It is translated as CASSHFSGRQETQYF.

This clonotype showed up just a few times. The chain combines TRBV28 with TRBJ2-6; no clear D gene. The V and J ends lost 6 bases and 2 bases respectively, with 17 bases between them. The CDR3 consists of 17 residues. Germline assignment: CDR1 MDHEN and CDR2 SYDVKM. The CDR3 nucleotides read TGTGCCAGCAGGGCTGGGGTCCAGGACCCTGGGGCCAACGTCCTGACTTTC. Its translation is CASRAGVQDPGANVLTF.

V and J are TRBV11-1 and TRBJ2-3, with D perhaps given as TRBD1 or TRBD2 (5 bases each). The length of the CDR3 is 15 residues. Germline-derived CDR1 and CDR2 are SGHAT and FQDESV (reference sequence). V was trimmed by 4 bases and J by 1 base, leaving 12 bases between them. CDR3 residues: CASSSRDGGTDTQYF. The CDR3 DNA follows: TGTGCCAGCAGCTCCCGGGACGGAGGCACAGATACGCAGTATTTT.

The genes are TRBV7-9 and TRBJ2-7, with unresolved D. The CDR3 contains 14 residues. Germline V CDR1 and CDR2: SEHNR, FQNEAQ (reference sequence). Trimming took off 4 bases at V and 0 bases at J, with 10 bases between the two ends. The CDR3 DNA is TGTGCCAGCAGCTCGGTGGACGGCTCCTACGAGCAGTACTTC. Amino acids: CASSSVDGSYEQYF.

The chain has TRBV6-5 and TRBJ2-3; D not certain. The CDR3 has 15 residues. Germline lookup yields CDR1 MNHEY and CDR2 SVGAGI. V was cut by 4 bases and J by 5 bases, with 16 bases left in between. The CDR3 loop reads CASSSPPAVGDTQYF. The CDR3 DNA follows: TGTGCCAGCAGTTCCCCCCCGGCAGTTGGAGATACGCAGTATTTT.